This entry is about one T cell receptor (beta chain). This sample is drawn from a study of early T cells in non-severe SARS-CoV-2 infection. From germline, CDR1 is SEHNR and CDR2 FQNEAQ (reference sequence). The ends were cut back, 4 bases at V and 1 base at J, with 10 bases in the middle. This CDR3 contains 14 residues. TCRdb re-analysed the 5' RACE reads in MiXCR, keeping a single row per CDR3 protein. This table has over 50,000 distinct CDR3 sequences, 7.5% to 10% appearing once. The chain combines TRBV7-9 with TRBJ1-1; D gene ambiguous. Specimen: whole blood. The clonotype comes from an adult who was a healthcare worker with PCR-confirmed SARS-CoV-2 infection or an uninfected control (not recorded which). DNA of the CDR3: TGTGCCAGCAGCTCAGTGCTACCGAACACTGAAGCTTTCTTT. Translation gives CASSSVLPNTEAFF. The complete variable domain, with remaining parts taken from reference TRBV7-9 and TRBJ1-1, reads DTGVSQNPRHKITKRGQNVTFRCDPISEHNRLYWYRQTLGQGPEFLTYFQNEAQLEKSRLLSDRFSAERPKGSFSTLEIQRTEQGDSAMYLCASSSVLPNTEAFFGQGTRLTVV.